Listed below are T cell receptor beta chains from one sample, sequenced in a study of blood T cell repertoires in COVID-19. Sequencing used immunoSEQ multiplex PCR; TCRdb keeps in-frame clones, though not all of them. The repertoire holds 130,000 to 150,000 clones, with around 87% as singletons. The sample was peripheral blood. Receptors were obtained from a man aged 18 to 29 with COVID-19, enrolled during active disease. CDR3s include the opening cysteine and the closing phenylalanine or tryptophan. The D gene is left open where the match is weak. The listing skips clone size in some rows; elsewhere it reads once, few, many or a size class.

abundance | d_gene | len | j_gene | v_gene | CDR3aa | CDR3nt
- | - | 13 | TRBJ2-7 | TRBV9 | CASSAPTSYEQYF | TGTGCCAGCAGCGCCCCCACTAGTTACGAGCAGTACTTC
- | TRBD1 | 13 | TRBJ1-5 | TRBV30 | CAWSTGLNQPQHF | TGTGCCTGGTCGACAGGGTTGAATCAGCCCCAGCATTTT
once | TRBD2 | 15 | TRBJ2-2 | TRBV4-1 | CASSQVVAGGGELFF | TGCGCCAGCAGCCAAGTCGTAGCGGGAGGTGGGGAGCTGTTTTTT
- | - | 14 | TRBJ1-2 | TRBV30 | CAWRGAGFHYGYTF | TGTGCCTGGAGGGGGGCCGGGTTTCACTATGGCTACACCTTC
- | - | 15 | TRBJ2-5 | TRBV4-1 | CASSQVGTGQETQYF | TGCGCCAGCAGCCAAGTCGGAACAGGACAAGAGACCCAGTACTTC
- | TRBD2 | 15 | TRBJ2-1 | TRBV5-4 | CASSLTSGIFNEQFF | TGTGCCAGCAGCCTAACTAGCGGGATATTCAATGAGCAGTTCTTC
- | - | 15 | TRBJ2-2 | TRBV15 | CATSSPSQGTGELFF | TGTGCCACCAGCAGTCCGTCGCAGGGGACCGGGGAGCTGTTTTTT
- | TRBD2 | 14 | TRBJ2-7 | TRBV28 | CASAEAGVPYEQYF | TGTGCCAGCGCTGAGGCGGGGGTCCCCTACGAGCAGTACTTC
- | TRBD2 | 14 | TRBJ2-7 | TRBV4-2 | CASSRERGGYEQYF | TGTGCCAGCAGCCGCGAGCGGGGCGGGTACGAGCAGTACTTC
- | - | 18 | TRBJ2-2 | TRBV4-3 | CASSLRASGPTNTGELFF | TGCGCCAGCAGCCTGCGTGCAAGCGGCCCCACGAACACCGGGGAGCTGTTTTTT
- | - | 15 | TRBJ1-1 | TRBV13 | CASSRGEEGSTEAFF | TGTGCCAGCAGCCGGGGGGAAGAGGGAAGCACTGAAGCTTTCTTT
- | TRBD2 | 17 | TRBJ2-5 | TRBV4-3 | CASSPSLAGGPGETQYF | TGCGCCAGCAGCCCGAGTCTAGCGGGAGGGCCTGGAGAGACCCAGTACTTC
- | TRBD1 | 13 | TRBJ1-2 | TRBV6-5 | CASNYGTGYGYTF | TGTGCCAGCAATTACGGGACAGGATATGGCTACACCTTC
- | - | 15 | TRBJ2-2 | TRBV10-3 | CAISVVQLQTGELFF | TGTGCCATCAGTGTTGTACAGCTACAAACCGGGGAGCTGTTTTTT
- | - | 13 | TRBJ1-6 | TRBV5-1 | CASRRQGNSPLHF | TGCGCCAGCAGGAGGCAGGGGAATTCACCCCTCCACTTT
- | - | 17 | TRBJ1-2 | TRBV7-2 | CASSLGWGTGLTYGYTF | TGTGCCAGCAGCTTAGGGTGGGGAACAGGGTTGACCTATGGCTACACCTTC
- | TRBD1 | 19 | TRBJ1-4 | TRBV4-1 | CASSYNTRGQVETNEKLFF | TGCGCCAGCAGCTACAATACCAGGGGGCAGGTTGAGACTAATGAAAAACTGTTTTTT
- | - | 14 | TRBJ2-7 | TRBV9 | CASNPGLGLQEQYF | TGTGCCAGCAACCCGGGGTTGGGTCTCCAAGAGCAGTACTTC
- | - | 18 | TRBJ2-1 | TRBV15 | CATSRDLLGNREKEKQFF | TGTGCCACCAGCAGAGATCTCTTAGGGAACAGGGAAAAAGAAAAGCAGTTCTTC
- | - | 12 | TRBJ2-1 | TRBV10-1 | CASSDGGLEQFF | TGCGCCAGCAGTGACGGGGGTCTTGAGCAGTTCTTC